Listed here are 8 T cell receptor beta chains from one sample, sequenced in a study of shared clonotypes between healthy human individuals. Here immunoSEQ multiplex PCR was the method, and the copy in TCRdb shows in-frame clones only, minus some. Found here are roughly 2,300,000 clones, 85% to 95% of them singletons; the top ten hold 0.37%. Input material: naive CD4+ T cells from PBMCs. Subset specified: CD45RA+ positively selected. The receptors shown here come from a man younger than 30 in good health. Some clones in this sample may be carry-over from other donors' samples.

This chain uses TRBV9 with TRBJ2-5, with TRBD2 identical over 13 bases. CDR1 and CDR2 (germline): SGDLS, YYNGEE. CDR3 length: 16 amino acids. The junction had 7 bases not matched to a gene; V was cut back by 4 bases and J by 4 bases. The DNA of the CDR3 is TGTGCCAGCAGCCCACGGACTAGCGGGAGTCGAGAGACCCAGTACTTC. Amino acids: CASSPRTSGSRETQYF.

The chain carries TRBV6-1 and TRBJ2-7; D unresolved. V dropped 6 bases and J dropped 10 bases, with 19 bases sitting between them. Germline V lookup: CDR1 MNHNS, CDR2 SASEGT. This CDR3 region has 13 residues. CDR3 DNA: TGTGCCAGCAGCCGAGACTGGCTAGTCCAACAGTACTTC. This sequence encodes CASSRDWLVQQYF.

This chain links TRBV18 with TRBJ1-1; D not resolved. CDR1 and CDR2 from the germline V gene are KGHSH and LQKENI. Between the trimmed V and J ends, which lost 3 bases and 4 bases, there was a span of 15 bases. There are 15 residues in the CDR3. CDR3 region: CASSPQVPSGTEAFF. DNA of the CDR3: TGTGCCAGCTCACCTCAAGTCCCGTCCGGCACTGAAGCTTTCTTT.

V usage is TRBV11-2 and J usage is TRBJ1-1; possibly TRBD1 for D (6 bases). CDR3 length: 16 amino acids. V lost 5 bases and J 6 bases, leaving 22 bases between the germline ends. Germline CDR1 SGHAT, CDR2 FQNNGV. The CDR3 coding sequence is TGTGCCAGCAGCCAACCCACGGGGGGGCGCAGGGCTGAAGCTTTCTTT. Translated: CASSQPTGGRRAEAFF.

The genes are TRBV2 and TRBJ2-5; 15 nucleotides line up with TRBD2. The CDR3 spans 17 residues. Unmatched junction bases numbered 8, after V lost 7 bases and J lost 2 bases. Germline V lookup: CDR1 SNHLY, CDR2 FYNNEI. CDR3 sequence: CASTRGGLAGGQETQYF. CDR3 coding DNA: TGTGCCAGCACCCGGGGGGGACTAGCGGGAGGACAAGAGACCCAGTACTTC.

This clone was observed once. This chain links TRBV5-4 with TRBJ1-2, with unresolved D. Trimming left V 10 bases short and J 1 base short, with 14 bases between. The V gene's germline CDR1 is SGHNT and CDR2 YYREEE (reference sequence). The length of the CDR3 is 13 residues. The CDR3 spells CAGSVGINYGYTF. The CDR3 bases are TGTGCCGGCTCTGTTGGGATTAACTATGGCTACACCTTC.

The chain links TRBV5-1 to TRBJ2-3; no firm D call. V was cut by 4 bases and J by 6 bases, with 18 bases left in between. Germline assignment: CDR1 SGHRS and CDR2 YFSETQ. The CDR3 contains 15 residues. The CDR3 loop reads CASSTPPGNRDTQYF. The CDR3 region has the DNA TGCGCCAGCAGCACCCCCCCCGGCAATCGGGATACGCAGTATTTT.

V gene TRBV6-1 combines with J gene TRBJ1-4; TRBD1 matches at 8 bases. There are 13 residues in the CDR3. V gave up 6 bases and J gave up 5 bases; unmatched junction bases: 2. CDR1 is MNHNS, CDR2 SASEGT, per germline. The CDR3 DNA reads TGTGCCAGCAGAGGGACAGGAAATGAAAAACTGTTTTTT. Protein product: CASRGTGNEKLFF.